This T cell receptor beta chain was documented in a study of blood T cell repertoires in COVID-19. This clone was seen just once. Clones were sequenced by immunoSEQ multiplex PCR, and TCRdb holds only the in-frame ones, with some missing. The data hold under 250,000 clones, with around nine tenths observed a single time. With 0 bases removed from V and 7 bases from J, the gap between germline ends came to 12 bases. Germline CDR1 reads LGHDT; CDR2 reads YNNKEL (reference sequence). This CDR3 is 15 amino acids long. Sequences were obtained from PBMCs or T cells enriched from blood (not recorded which). This rearrangement joins TRBV3-1 (or the pseudogene TRBV3-2) to TRBJ1-4; D is unresolved. The sequence was collected from a woman aged 40 to 55 who had been exposed to COVID-19. CDR3 bases: TGTGCCAGCAGCCAAGAGGAGGCTGTCCCTGAAAAACTGTTTTTT. Protein product: CASSQEEAVPEKLFF.